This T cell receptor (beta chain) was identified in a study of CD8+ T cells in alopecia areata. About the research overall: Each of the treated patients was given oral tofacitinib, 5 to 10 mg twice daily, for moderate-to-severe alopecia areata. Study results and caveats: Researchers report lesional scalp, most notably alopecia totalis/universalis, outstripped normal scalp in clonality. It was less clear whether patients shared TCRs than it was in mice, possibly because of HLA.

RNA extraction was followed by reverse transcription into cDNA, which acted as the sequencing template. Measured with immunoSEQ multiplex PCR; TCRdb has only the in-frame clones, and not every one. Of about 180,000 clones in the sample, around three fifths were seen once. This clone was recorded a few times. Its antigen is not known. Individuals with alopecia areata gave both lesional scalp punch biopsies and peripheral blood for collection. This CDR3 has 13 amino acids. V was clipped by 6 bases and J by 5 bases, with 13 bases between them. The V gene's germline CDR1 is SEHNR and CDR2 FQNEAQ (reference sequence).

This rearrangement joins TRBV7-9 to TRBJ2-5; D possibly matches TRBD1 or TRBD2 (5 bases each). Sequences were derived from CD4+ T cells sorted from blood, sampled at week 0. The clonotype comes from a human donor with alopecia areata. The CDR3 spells CASSRGSGETQYF. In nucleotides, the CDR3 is TGTGCCAGCAGTCGGGGCTCGGGGGAGACCCAGTACTTC. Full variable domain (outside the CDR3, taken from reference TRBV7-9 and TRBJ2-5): DTGVSQNPRHKITKRGQNVTFRCDPISEHNRLYWYRQTLGQGPEFLTYFQNEAQLEKSRLLSDRFSAERPKGSFSTLEIQRTEQGDSAMYLCASSRGSGETQYFGPGTRLLVL.